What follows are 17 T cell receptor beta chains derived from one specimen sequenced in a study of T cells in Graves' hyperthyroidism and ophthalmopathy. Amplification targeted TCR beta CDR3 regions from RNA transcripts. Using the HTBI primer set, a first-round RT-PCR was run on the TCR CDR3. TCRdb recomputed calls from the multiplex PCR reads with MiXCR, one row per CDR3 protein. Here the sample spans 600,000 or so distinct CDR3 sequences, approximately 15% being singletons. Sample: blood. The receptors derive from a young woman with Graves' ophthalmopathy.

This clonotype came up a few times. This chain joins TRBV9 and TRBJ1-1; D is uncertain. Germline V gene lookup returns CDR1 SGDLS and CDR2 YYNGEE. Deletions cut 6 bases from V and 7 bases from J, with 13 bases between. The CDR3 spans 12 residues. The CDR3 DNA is TGTGCCAGCACCGCAGAAGGTGTTGAAGCTTTCTTT. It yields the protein CASTAEGVEAFF.

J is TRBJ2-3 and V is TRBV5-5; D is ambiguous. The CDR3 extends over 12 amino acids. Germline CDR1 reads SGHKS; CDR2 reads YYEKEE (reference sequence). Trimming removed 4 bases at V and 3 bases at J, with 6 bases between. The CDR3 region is CASSPETDTQYF. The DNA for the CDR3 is TGTGCCAGCAGCCCGGAGACAGATACGCAGTATTTT.

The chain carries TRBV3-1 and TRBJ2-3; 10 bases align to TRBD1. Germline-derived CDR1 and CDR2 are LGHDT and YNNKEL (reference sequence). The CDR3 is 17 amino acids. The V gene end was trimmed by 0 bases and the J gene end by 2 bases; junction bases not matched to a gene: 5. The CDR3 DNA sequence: TGTGCCAGCAGCCAAGAGACGGACAGGGGGTACACAGATACGCAGTATTTT. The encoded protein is CASSQETDRGYTDTQYF.

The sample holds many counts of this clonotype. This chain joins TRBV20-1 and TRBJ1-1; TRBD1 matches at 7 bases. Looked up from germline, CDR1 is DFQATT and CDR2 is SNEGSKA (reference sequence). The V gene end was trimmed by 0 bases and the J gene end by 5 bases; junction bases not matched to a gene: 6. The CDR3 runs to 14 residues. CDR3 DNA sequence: TGCAGTGCTAGAGATCCCGGGACAGTTACTGAAGCTTTCTTT. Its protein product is CSARDPGTVTEAFF.

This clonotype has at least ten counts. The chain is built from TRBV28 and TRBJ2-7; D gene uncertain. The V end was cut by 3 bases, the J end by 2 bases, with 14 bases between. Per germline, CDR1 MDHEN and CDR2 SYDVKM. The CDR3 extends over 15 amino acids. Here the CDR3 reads CASSLHLVTTYEQYF. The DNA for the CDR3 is TGTGCCAGCAGTTTGCACCTAGTCACTACCTACGAGCAGTACTTC.

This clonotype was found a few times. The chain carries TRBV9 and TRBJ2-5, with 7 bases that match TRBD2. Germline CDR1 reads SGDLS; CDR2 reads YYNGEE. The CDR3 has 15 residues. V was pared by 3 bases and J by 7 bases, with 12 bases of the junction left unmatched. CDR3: CASSGSGTTRVTQYF. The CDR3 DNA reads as TGTGCCAGCAGCGGGAGCGGGACGACCCGGGTGACCCAGTACTTC.

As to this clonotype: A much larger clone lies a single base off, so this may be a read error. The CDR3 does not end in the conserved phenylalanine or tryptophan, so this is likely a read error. CDR3 in amino acids: CATSSSRGQETQYL. CDR3 nucleotide sequence: TGTGCCACCAGCAGCTCCCGGGGGCAAGAGACCCAGTACCTC. V usage is TRBV2 and J usage is TRBJ2-5, with D perhaps TRBD2 (6 bases). The CDR3 contains 14 residues. The germline V gene has CDR1 SNHLY and CDR2 FYNNEI. V dropped 10 bases and J dropped 2 bases, with 17 bases sitting between them.

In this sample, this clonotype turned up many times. The CDR3 loop is CASSLTGVHYGYTF. The CDR3 DNA reads TGTGCCAGCAGTTTAACCGGGGTTCACTATGGCTACACCTTC. The chain links TRBV12-3 or TRBV12-4 to TRBJ1-2, with D uncertain. The CDR3 is 14 amino acids. Trimming left V 2 bases short and J 3 bases short, with 10 bases between.

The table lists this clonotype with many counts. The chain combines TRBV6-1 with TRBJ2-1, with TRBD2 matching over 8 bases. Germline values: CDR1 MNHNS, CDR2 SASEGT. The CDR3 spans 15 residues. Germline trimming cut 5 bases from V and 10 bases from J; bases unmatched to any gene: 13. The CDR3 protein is CASSKPGLGIEEQFF. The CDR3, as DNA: TGTGCCAGCAGTAAACCGGGACTAGGGATCGAGGAGCAGTTCTTC.

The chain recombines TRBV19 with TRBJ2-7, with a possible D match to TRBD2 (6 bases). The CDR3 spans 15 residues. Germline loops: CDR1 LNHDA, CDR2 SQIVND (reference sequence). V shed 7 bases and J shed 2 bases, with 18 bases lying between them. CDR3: CASKFSSDLAYEQYF. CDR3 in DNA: TGTGCCAGTAAGTTTTCTAGCGATCTTGCCTACGAGCAGTACTTC.

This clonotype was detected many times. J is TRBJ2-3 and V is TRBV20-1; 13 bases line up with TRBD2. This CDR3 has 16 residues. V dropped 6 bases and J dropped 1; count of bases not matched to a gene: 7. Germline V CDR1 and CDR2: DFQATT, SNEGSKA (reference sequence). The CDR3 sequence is CSAAPLAGGRTDTQYF. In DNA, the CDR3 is TGCAGTGCCGCGCCACTAGCGGGAGGGCGCACAGATACGCAGTATTTT.

CDR3 sequence (DNA): TGTGCCAGCAGTTTCGGGACAGGGGGCGGCGGCATTCAGTACTTC. Its translation: CASSFGTGGGGIQYF. The V and J genes are TRBV27 and TRBJ2-4; 12 nucleotides align to TRBD1. CDR1 is MNHEY and CDR2 is SMNVEV in the germline V gene (reference sequence). This CDR3 comprises 15 residues. J was trimmed by 9 bases and V by 3 bases; bases with no gene match: 6.

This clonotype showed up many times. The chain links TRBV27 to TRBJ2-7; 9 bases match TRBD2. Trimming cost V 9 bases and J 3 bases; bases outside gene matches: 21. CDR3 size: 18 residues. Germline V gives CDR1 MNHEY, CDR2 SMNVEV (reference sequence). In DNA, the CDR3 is TGTGCCAGTGGCTTCAGAGGGGCTTTCCTAGCGGGACACTACGAGCAGTACTTC. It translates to CASGFRGAFLAGHYEQYF.

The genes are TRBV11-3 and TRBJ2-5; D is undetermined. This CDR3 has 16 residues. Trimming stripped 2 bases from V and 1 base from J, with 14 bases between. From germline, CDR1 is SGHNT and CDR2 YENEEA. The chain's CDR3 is CASSLNSGRLQETQYF. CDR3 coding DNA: TGTGCCAGCAGCTTAAACTCAGGACGGCTCCAAGAGACCCAGTACTTC. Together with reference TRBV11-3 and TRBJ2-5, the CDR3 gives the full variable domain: EAGVVQSPRYKIIEKKQPVAFWCNPISGHNTLYWYLQNLGQGPELLIRYENEEAVDDSQLPKDRFSAERLKGVDSTLKIQPAELGDSAVYLCASSLNSGRLQETQYFGPGTRLLVL.

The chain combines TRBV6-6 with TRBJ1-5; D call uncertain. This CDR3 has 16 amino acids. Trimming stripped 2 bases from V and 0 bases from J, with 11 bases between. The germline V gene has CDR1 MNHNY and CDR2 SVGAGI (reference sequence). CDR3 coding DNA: TGTGCCAGCAGTTACGGTGGGAGCAATAGCAATCAGCCCCAGCATTTT. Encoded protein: CASSYGGSNSNQPQHF.

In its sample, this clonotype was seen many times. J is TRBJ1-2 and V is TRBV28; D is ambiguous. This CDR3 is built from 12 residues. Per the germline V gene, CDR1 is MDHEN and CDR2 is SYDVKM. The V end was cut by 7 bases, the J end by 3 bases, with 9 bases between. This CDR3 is CASTPADYGYTF. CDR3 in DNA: TGTGCCAGCACACCGGCCGACTATGGCTACACCTTC.

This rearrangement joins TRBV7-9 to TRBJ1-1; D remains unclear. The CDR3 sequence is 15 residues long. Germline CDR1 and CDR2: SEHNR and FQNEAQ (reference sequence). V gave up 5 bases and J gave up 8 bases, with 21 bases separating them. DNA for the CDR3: TGTGCCAGCAGCCCACAAGGCGGACGGCCCCGGGAAGCTTTCTTT. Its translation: CASSPQGGRPREAFF.